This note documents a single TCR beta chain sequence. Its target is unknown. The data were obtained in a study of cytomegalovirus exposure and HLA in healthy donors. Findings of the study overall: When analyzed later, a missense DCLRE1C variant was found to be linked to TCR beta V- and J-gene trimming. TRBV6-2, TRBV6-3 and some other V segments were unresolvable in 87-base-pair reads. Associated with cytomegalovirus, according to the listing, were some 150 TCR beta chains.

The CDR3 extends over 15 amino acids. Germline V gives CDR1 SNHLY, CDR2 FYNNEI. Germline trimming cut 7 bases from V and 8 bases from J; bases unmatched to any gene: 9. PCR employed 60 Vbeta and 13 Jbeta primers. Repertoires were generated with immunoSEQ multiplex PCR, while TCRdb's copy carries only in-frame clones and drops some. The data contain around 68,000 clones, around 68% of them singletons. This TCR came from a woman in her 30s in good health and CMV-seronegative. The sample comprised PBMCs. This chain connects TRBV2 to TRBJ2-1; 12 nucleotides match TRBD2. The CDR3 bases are TGTGCCAGCATGCTAGCGGGGGGGCCAGGGGATGAGCAGTTCTTC. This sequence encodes CASMLAGGPGDEQFF. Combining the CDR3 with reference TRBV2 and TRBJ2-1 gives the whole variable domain EPEVTQTPSHQVTQMGQEVILRCVPISNHLYFYWYRQILGQKVEFLVSFYNNEISEKSEIFDDQFSVERPDGSNFTLKIRSTKLEDSAMYFCASMLAGGPGDEQFFGPGTRLTVL.